The source of this TCR beta chain is a study of T cell responses to AZD1222 COVID-19 vaccine. Sequencing was performed with immunoSEQ multiplex PCR; in TCRdb, only in-frame clones are kept and a portion is missing. Of approximately 150,000 clones listed, 89% are singletons. The CDR3 runs to 15 residues. Germline assignment: CDR1 MDHEN and CDR2 SYDVKM. The V gene lost 5 bases and the J gene lost 2 bases, with 14 bases spanning the gap. Study results and limitations: Repertoire sampling happened only post peak T cell response. AZD1222 recipients seropositive at baseline numbered only five to seven. Females made up more of the donors, who were largely white British, and clonal diversity may have come out too low.

This clone appeared a single time. What it binds is not known. This chain connects TRBV28 to TRBJ2-3, with D unresolved. The receptor was derived from an adult who received the AZD1222 COVID-19 vaccine. The sample was peripheral blood, taken 28 days after the second AZD1222 dose. The CDR3 DNA reads as TGTGCCAGCAGTAATCAGAAAGCCCTCACAGATACGCAGTATTTT. Residues: CASSNQKALTDTQYF.